The following is a T cell receptor (beta chain) sequence with its context. The data were obtained in a study of shared T cell receptors in the human thymus. Generated by immunoSEQ multiplex PCR, the TCRdb table keeps only in-frame clones and is missing some. The data show some 700,000 clones, 70% to 90% seen once. The CDR3 covers 13 residues. Per germline, CDR1 LGHNA and CDR2 YSLEER. V was pared by 1 base and J by 6 bases, with 10 bases between. The same data also contributed to another study, on human thymus T cells.

The receptor was isolated from a girl younger than two with a congenital heart defect. The rearrangement joins TRBV4-3 to TRBJ2-7; TRBD1 might be the D (5 bases). Material: thymocytes. CDR3 sequence reads: CASSQGTRGEQYF. The CDR3 DNA sequence: TGCGCCAGCAGCCAAGGGACAAGGGGCGAGCAGTACTTC.